This passage covers 14 T cell receptor beta chains from one sample sequenced in a study of response to subunit inactivated influenza vaccine. TCRdb reanalysed the RT-PCR reads using MiXCR and keeps one entry per CDR3 protein. The table has hundreds of thousands of distinct CDR3 sequences, around 8% seen once. The starting material was PBMCs from blood, obtained roughly 24 months after vaccination. The receptors originated from a man between 50 and 75 years old who received an inactivated influenza vaccine.

V and J are TRBV12-3 or TRBV12-4 and TRBJ2-7, with 9 bases fitting TRBD1. The CDR3 is 15 amino acids. V lost 5 bases and J lost 5; bases outside the gene matches: 10. The CDR3 here is CASSLRTGAPHEQYF. The CDR3 nucleotides are TGTGCCAGCAGTCTTAGGACAGGGGCCCCCCACGAGCAGTACTTC.

This clonotype was observed a handful of times. V and J are TRBV4-3 and TRBJ2-7; D unclear. The germline V gene encodes CDR1 LGHNA and CDR2 YSLEER. Trimming cost V 0 bases and J 6 bases, with 12 bases left between them. This CDR3 is 14 amino acids long. CDR3 nucleotides: TGCGCCAGCAGCCAAGATCTAAAAGTTTCCGAGCAGTACTTC. Amino acid sequence: CASSQDLKVSEQYF.

The rearrangement links TRBV15 to TRBJ2-1; 12 bases line up with TRBD2. The CDR3 runs to 18 residues. Germline V CDR1 and CDR2: LNHNV, YYDKDF (reference sequence). Trimming cost V 0 bases and J 9 bases; bases outside gene matches: 12. CDR3 sequence reads: CATSRDSIWTSGTSEQFF. CDR3 in DNA: TGTGCCACCAGCAGAGACAGTATTTGGACTAGCGGGACCAGTGAGCAGTTCTTC.

The chain recombines TRBV19 with TRBJ1-5, with D unclear. Trimming took 4 bases from V and 9 from J, leaving 13 bases between them. Germline V gene lookup returns CDR1 LNHDA and CDR2 SQIVND (reference sequence). This CDR3 has 13 residues. The DNA for the CDR3 is TGTGCCAGTAGTAAGCCCGACGTCCGGCCCCAGCATTTT. Amino acids: CASSKPDVRPQHF.

On this clonotype itself: Since a much larger clone is just one base distant, this may be a read error. This chain's CDR3 is CASSQDLGRVGEKLFF. In DNA, the CDR3 is TGCGCCAGCAGCCAAGATTTGGGCAGGGTGGGCGAAAAACTGTTTTTT. The chain couples TRBV4-3 to TRBJ1-4, with D perhaps matching TRBD1 (5 bases). This CDR3 contains 16 residues. Trimming stripped 0 bases from V and 8 bases from J, with 16 bases between. Germline V gene sequence: CDR1 LGHNA, CDR2 YSLEER.

V gene TRBV5-1 combines with J gene TRBJ2-3; D is perhaps TRBD1 (6 bases). The germline V and J ends were trimmed by 5 bases and 2 bases, with 9 bases remaining between them. CDR3 length equals 13 residues. Germline V gene lookup returns CDR1 SGHRS and CDR2 YFSETQ. In DNA form, the CDR3 reads TGCGCCAGCAGAGCAGGGGTCACAGATACGCAGTATTTT. Translated: CASRAGVTDTQYF.

This clonotype was seen ten or more times. V and J are TRBV7-2 and TRBJ2-3; 8 bases match TRBD2. The CDR3 is made up of 14 amino acids. The ends lost 11 bases at V and 7 bases at J; junction bases unmatched: 14. The V gene's germline CDR1 is SGHTA and CDR2 FQGNSA. The CDR3 DNA reads as TGTGCCGGGTCTCCCGGGAGGGCCCTGAATACGCAGTATTTT. Its protein product is CAGSPGRALNTQYF.

The chain is built from TRBV5-4 and TRBJ1-1; a weak D match, TRBD1 (6 bases). This CDR3 comprises 15 residues. The germline V gene encodes CDR1 SGHNT and CDR2 YYREEE (reference sequence). With 1 base removed from V and 1 base from J, the gap between germline ends came to 11 bases. The CDR3 DNA sequence: TGTGCCAGCAGCTTGCAGGGGCGGACGAACACTGAAGCTTTCTTT. As protein: CASSLQGRTNTEAFF.

This clonotype has a count of ten or more. The chain uses TRBV6-1 and TRBJ2-7; D possibly corresponds to TRBD1 (6 bases). Germline lookup yields CDR1 MNHNS and CDR2 SASEGT. V lost 5 bases, J lost 5 bases, and 13 bases lay in between. CDR3 length: 13 amino acids. The CDR3 bases are TGTGCCAGCAGTACACAGGGTTTCCACGAGCAGTACTTC. It yields the protein CASSTQGFHEQYF.

This clonotype was seen ten or more times. J is TRBJ1-1 and V is TRBV2; 7 nucleotides line up with TRBD1. The CDR3 sequence is 14 residues long. The germline CDR1 and CDR2 sequences are SNHLY and FYNNEI. The V and J ends lost 1 base and 8 bases, in that order; junction bases with no gene match: 7. The CDR3 DNA follows: TGTGCCAGCAGTGAAGGGACAGGTTTGAGCGAAGCTTTCTTT. Its translation is CASSEGTGLSEAFF. Full variable domain (remainder filled in from reference TRBV2 and TRBJ1-1): EPEVTQTPSHQVTQMGQEVILRCVPISNHLYFYWYRQILGQKVEFLVSFYNNEISEKSEIFDDQFSVERPDGSNFTLKIRSTKLEDSAMYFCASSEGTGLSEAFFGQGTRLTVV.

In this sample, this clonotype turned up many times. The V call is TRBV24-1, the J call TRBJ2-2; D might be TRBD1 (6 bases). V was shortened by 2 bases and J by 3 bases, with 12 bases between the two germline ends. This CDR3 is 16 amino acids long. Germline assignment: CDR1 KGHDR and CDR2 SFDVKD. CDR3 bases: TGTGCCACCAGTGATTGGTCCAGGGGACACACCGGGGAGCTGTTTTTT. Translated: CATSDWSRGHTGELFF.

Many counts were recorded for this clonotype. The gene calls are TRBV12-3 or TRBV12-4 and TRBJ2-1, with D perhaps TRBD2 (6 bases). Trimming took 6 bases from V and 9 from J, leaving 15 bases between them. The CDR3 consists of 13 residues. This CDR3 is CASSRWRASEQFF. In DNA, the CDR3 is TGTGCCAGCAGCCGCTGGAGGGCGAGTGAGCAGTTCTTC.

The chain has TRBV12-3 or TRBV12-4 and TRBJ1-1, with TRBD1 as a possible D gene (6 bases). Trimming left V 3 bases short and J 4 bases short, with 9 bases between. CDR3 length equals 13 residues. CDR3 in amino acids: CASSFGGPTEAFF. Here the CDR3 DNA reads TGTGCCAGCAGTTTTGGGGGGCCCACTGAAGCTTTCTTT.

In its sample, this clonotype was seen a few times. The chain employs TRBV6-5 and TRBJ2-1; D is undetermined. The germline V gene encodes CDR1 MNHEY and CDR2 SVGAGI. There are 16 residues in the CDR3. V lost 0 bases, J lost 2 bases, and 11 bases lay in between. The CDR3 is CASSYSNGVPYNEQFF. The CDR3 DNA reads TGTGCCAGCAGTTACTCGAACGGAGTCCCCTACAATGAGCAGTTCTTC.